Detailed here is one T cell receptor beta chain. Its antigen is currently unknown. Profiled with immunoSEQ multiplex PCR; TCRdb holds only in-frame clones, not every one. The data contain around 26,000 clones, approximately 90% of them seen just once; the ten biggest clones take up roughly 4.1%. The sample originates from a study of T cells in localized non-small cell lung cancer. The germline V and J ends were trimmed by 3 bases and 8 bases, with 11 bases remaining between them. Germline CDR1 is SGDLS and CDR2 is YYNGEE. The CDR3 contains 12 residues. Broader study findings: Heterogeneity within the tumor remains possible, as just one region underwent sequencing. Higher T cell density in the blood was associated with longer overall survival, whereas higher adjacent-lung clonality associated with shorter survival. Paired adjacent lung recovered a median approximately 57 of the top 100 tumor clones.

Sequences were derived from peripheral blood, sampled before any cancer treatment. This chain connects TRBV9 to TRBJ1-2; D gene unclear. This receptor was identified in a female donor over 55 with stage II squamous cell lung carcinoma. Written as DNA, the CDR3 is TGTGCCAGCAGCGCGTCGGTAGGGGGCTACACCTTC. This translates into CASSASVGGYTF.